Ten or more counts support the clone carrying this TCR beta chain. Its cognate antigen is unknown. Relying on iRepertoire HTBI primers and Arm-PCR of CDR3 regions, the team built TCR beta libraries. MiXCR was run by TCRdb on the multiplex PCR reads, yielding one entry per CDR3 protein. The sample shows approximately 300,000 distinct CDR3 sequences, 18% of them seen only once. The sample is drawn from a study of regulatory T cells in long-lasting Graves disease. Whole-study results and caveats: Patients with persistent disease showed a bias toward TRBV28, TRBJ1-2 and TRBJ2-5. The TCR repertoire of persistent Graves' patients was less diverse than that of newly diagnosed ones.

As for time point: newly diagnosed GD, antithyroid drugs for less than 3 months. There was RNA extracted from PBMCs, and the TCR library was made from it. Those enrolled as patients came out of an endocrinology department in Xi'an, China. Staff took about 10 milliliters of peripheral blood and put it into EDTA tubes. This CDR3 has 9 residues. Trimming shortened V by 7 bases and J by 9 bases, and 4 bases separated the two germline ends. The germline V gene has CDR1 MDHEN and CDR2 SYDVKM. J is TRBJ2-1 and V is TRBV28; D is undetermined. This receptor was obtained from a female donor with Graves disease. The specimen was peripheral blood mononuclear cells (PBMCs), collected at new diagnosis, from a patient treated with antithyroid drugs. The CDR3 nucleotides read TGTGCCAGCATTGGTGAGCAGTTCTTC. The encoded protein is CASIGEQFF.